This TCR beta chain was captured in a study of beta chain features in type 1 diabetes. Across the study: No age, gender or cell yield differences were seen between patients and healthy donors.

As concerns this clone: Its antigen remains unidentified.

Germline V gene lookup returns CDR1 SGHRS and CDR2 YFSETQ. Deletions cut 2 bases from V and 6 bases from J, with 17 bases between. There are 15 residues in the CDR3. The study's findings and limits: Among all four CD4+ subsets, Type 1 diabetes patients had TCRB CDR3s that were moderately but significantly shorter. Patients with type 1 diabetes carried fewer insertions and had more deletions at their VDJ junctions.

Every donor had blood drawn once into heparin, around 120 mL on average. Stem cell-like memory, regulatory, central memory and naive CD4+ cells were sorted via CD45RO/CCR7/CD25/CD127/CD95/CD27. The whole isolated RNA underwent reverse transcription, so sequencing captured expressed TCRB transcripts. The repertoire was sequenced with immunoSEQ multiplex PCR; TCRdb's copy has only in-frame clones and lacks some. The data contain 250,000 or so clones, around 20% of them seen just once; the ten biggest clones take up about 0.027%. This TCR was recovered from a woman aged 35 to 49 with type 1 diabetes. The V and J genes are TRBV5-1 and TRBJ1-1; D perhaps matches TRBD1 (6 bases). Sequencing was performed on naive CD4+ T cells from blood. The CDR3 nucleotides read TGCGCCAGCAGCTTAGGGGACACCCGGGGCGCTGAAGCTTTCTTT. Its protein product is CASSLGDTRGAEAFF.